The 20 T cell receptor beta chains below come from one sample, sequenced in a study of blood T cell repertoires in COVID-19. Measured with immunoSEQ multiplex PCR; TCRdb has only the in-frame clones, and not every one. The sample includes 150,000 to 200,000 clones, 84% seen only once; the top ten take 11% to 15%. Sequencing was done on a sample of peripheral blood. The receptors come from a man between 18 and 29 years old with active or convalescent COVID-19.

This rearrangement joins TRBV28 to TRBJ1-6; D call uncertain. V gave up 4 bases and J gave up 10 bases, with 14 bases separating them. The CDR3 contains 14 residues. Germline V gene data show CDR1 as MDHEN and CDR2 as SYDVKM. CDR3 in amino acids: CASSSFHRRSPLHF. In DNA, the CDR3 is TGTGCCAGCAGTTCCTTTCATCGCCGGTCACCCCTCCACTTT.

CDR3 nucleotide sequence: TGCAGCGCCCGCCTGTCAGGGGGCCCCGGGGAGCTGTTTTTT. Translation gives CSARLSGGPGELFF. This chain joins TRBV29-1 and TRBJ2-2; 8 positions match TRBD1. This CDR3 has 14 amino acids. Germline loops: CDR1 SQVTM, CDR2 ANQGSEA. V lost 7 bases to trimming and J lost 6 bases; unmatched junction nucleotides: 10.

The V and J genes are TRBV7-3 and TRBJ1-2, with TRBD1 matching 9 bases. CDR1 and CDR2 from the germline V gene are SGHTA and FQGTGA. V trimming: 3 bases; J trimming: 4 bases; junction bases outside the gene matches: 9. This CDR3 is built from 16 residues. The CDR3 loop is CASSLTPGQGPYGYTF. DNA for the CDR3: TGTGCCAGCAGCTTGACCCCGGGACAGGGACCCTATGGCTACACCTTC.

There are a few counts of this clone. This chain connects TRBV19 to TRBJ2-2; 11 bases map to TRBD1. There are 19 residues in the CDR3. The trim removed 4 bases at V and 1 base at J, leaving 11 bases unmatched. Germline CDR1 LNHDA, CDR2 SQIVND (reference sequence). The CDR3, as DNA: TGTGCCAGTAGTAAGTTCCGGACAGGGGGCGCGCGGAACACCGGGGAGCTGTTTTTT. This gives the protein CASSKFRTGGARNTGELFF.

The V gene is TRBV6-5, the J gene TRBJ2-5; 8 bases agree with TRBD1. CDR3 length: 14 residues. Trimming cost V 6 bases and J 3 bases; bases outside gene matches: 6. Per the germline V gene, CDR1 is MNHEY and CDR2 is SVGAGI. As DNA, the CDR3 is TGTGCCAGCAGGGAGCGACAGGGGAAAGAGACCCAGTACTTC. It yields the protein CASRERQGKETQYF.

The gene calls are TRBV19 and TRBJ1-1, with D unclear. V was trimmed by 3 bases and J by 1 base, leaving 12 bases between them. Germline V gene data show CDR1 as LNHDA and CDR2 as SQIVND (reference sequence). The CDR3 is 15 residues long. In DNA form, the CDR3 reads TGTGCCAGTAGTATCCTAGGACGGGGGAACACTGAAGCTTTCTTT. It is translated as CASSILGRGNTEAFF. The complete variable domain, with remaining parts taken from reference TRBV19 and TRBJ1-1, reads DGGITQSPKYLFRKEGQNVTLSCEQNLNHDAMYWYRQDPGQGLRLIYYSQIVNDFQKGDIAEGYSVSREKKESFPLTVTSAQKNPTAFYLCASSILGRGNTEAFFGQGTRLTVV.

This clone was counted a single time. This chain connects TRBV6-1 to TRBJ1-5; the match to TRBD1 covers 11 bases. V lost 4 bases to trimming and J lost 6 bases; unmatched junction nucleotides: 8. The CDR3 contains 16 residues. The germline V gene has CDR1 MNHNS and CDR2 SASEGT. CDR3 nucleotides: TGTGCCAGCAGTGGGTCGTCCGGGACAGGGGGTCAGCCCCAGCATTTT. Encoded protein: CASSGSSGTGGQPQHF.

The chain recombines TRBV9 with TRBJ1-1; 9 positions match TRBD1. CDR1 is SGDLS, CDR2 YYNGEE, per germline. V shed 4 bases, J shed 3 bases, and the junction held 10 bases outside the gene matches. The CDR3 has 16 residues. Here the CDR3 reads CASSPSGQGLYTEAFF. CDR3 bases: TGTGCCAGCAGCCCGTCGGGACAGGGACTGTACACTGAAGCTTTCTTT.

This clone was picked up one time. The chain employs TRBV11-2 and TRBJ1-3; tentatively, D is TRBD1 (5 bases). From germline, CDR1 is SGHAT and CDR2 FQNNGV. The CDR3 totals 16 residues. With 5 bases removed from V and 0 bases from J, the gap between germline ends came to 14 bases. As DNA, the CDR3 is TGTGCCAGCAGCCTAAAGACAGCTAGCTCTGGAAACACCATATATTTT. It is translated as CASSLKTASSGNTIYF.

The chain uses TRBV28 and TRBJ1-3, with 9 positions matching TRBD1. CDR3 size: 14 residues. Germline V gene lookup returns CDR1 MDHEN and CDR2 SYDVKM. After removal of 7 bases from V and 2 bases from J, the junction contained 3 bases not matched to a gene. The CDR3 region is CASMTGGTGNTIYF. CDR3 bases: TGTGCCAGCATGACAGGGGGGACTGGAAACACCATATATTTT.

The chain links TRBV18 to TRBJ2-2; 7 bases align to TRBD2. J lost 6 bases, V lost 1 base, and 5 bases had no gene match. The length of the CDR3 is 15 residues. CDR1 and CDR2 from the germline V gene are KGHSH and LQKENI. CDR3 nucleotide sequence: TGTGCCAGCTCACCACTGGCGGGAGAGTCCGGGGAGCTGTTTTTT. It yields the protein CASSPLAGESGELFF.

The chain couples TRBV3-1 (or the pseudogene TRBV3-2) to TRBJ2-5; a weak D match, TRBD2 (6 bases). The CDR3 consists of 16 residues. Germline-derived CDR1 and CDR2 are LGHDT and YNNKEL (reference sequence). Trimming removed 2 bases at V and 7 bases at J, with 20 bases between. This CDR3 is CASSQLLEAVGGTQYF. CDR3 bases: TGTGCCAGCAGCCAACTCCTGGAGGCGGTCGGGGGGACCCAGTACTTC.

The chain couples TRBV6-5 to TRBJ1-1; 7 nucleotides agree with TRBD1. This CDR3 region has 14 residues. V trimming: 5 bases; J trimming: 1 base; junction bases outside the gene matches: 4. Looked up from germline, CDR1 is MNHEY and CDR2 is SVGAGI. The DNA of the CDR3 is TGTGCCAGCAGTCCGGACAGGAGGAACACTGAAGCTTTCTTT. Protein: CASSPDRRNTEAFF.

This chain uses TRBV19 with TRBJ1-1, with D uncertain. Trimming took off 5 bases at V and 1 base at J, with 11 bases between the two ends. The CDR3 extends over 14 amino acids. In germline, CDR1 is LNHDA, CDR2 SQIVND (reference sequence). The CDR3 DNA sequence: TGTGCCAGTAGTGTTACTAACGCGAACACTGAAGCTTTCTTT. Its translation is CASSVTNANTEAFF.

In this sample, this clone turned up a few times. CDR3 coding DNA: TGTGCCAGCAGTTGGGGGGGTAGCTCCTATAATTCACCCCTCCACTTT. Its protein is CASSWGGSSYNSPLHF. This chain joins TRBV28 and TRBJ1-6; a possible D gene is TRBD1 (5 bases). CDR3 length: 16 amino acids. V was trimmed by 4 bases and J by 0 bases, leaving 10 bases between them. Germline CDR1 and CDR2: MDHEN and SYDVKM.

The genes are TRBV4-1 and TRBJ2-4, with 16 bases aligning to TRBD2. With V trimmed by 4 bases and J by 1 base, 4 bases remained unmatched. The length of the CDR3 is 18 residues. Germline lookup yields CDR1 MGHRA and CDR2 YSYEKL. DNA of the CDR3: TGCGCCAGCAGCCTGGGACTAGCGGGAGGGCACGCCAAAAACATTCAGTACTTC. Encoded protein: CASSLGLAGGHAKNIQYF.

This chain uses TRBV7-8 with TRBJ2-1, with 7 bases matching TRBD2. V was pared by 4 bases and J by 3 bases, with 6 bases of the junction left unmatched. This CDR3 comprises 15 residues. The V gene's germline CDR1 is SGHVS and CDR2 FQNEAQ. The CDR3 DNA reads as TGTGCCAGCAGCTATTCTAGCGGTTACTACAATGAGCAGTTCTTC. It specifies CASSYSSGYYNEQFF.

The rearrangement uses TRBV7-2 and TRBJ1-6, with 7 bases lining up with TRBD1. From germline, CDR1 is SGHTA and CDR2 FQGNSA. The CDR3 runs 15 residues. V lost 4 bases to trimming and J lost 9 bases; unmatched junction nucleotides: 9. The CDR3 loop reads CASSSQGSPASPLHF. CDR3 nucleotide sequence: TGTGCCAGCAGCTCACAGGGGAGTCCTGCTTCACCCCTCCACTTT.

This rearrangement joins TRBV5-6 to TRBJ2-5; D is undetermined. CDR1 and CDR2 (germline): SGHDT, YYEEEE. Trimming pared 4 bases from V and 4 bases from J, leaving 17 bases between. The CDR3 runs 15 residues. In DNA form, the CDR3 reads TGTGCCAGCAGCCCCCGTCCAGGCTGGCTAGAGACCCAGTACTTC. Amino acid sequence: CASSPRPGWLETQYF.

V is TRBV11-3 and J is TRBJ2-3; 10 nucleotides line up with TRBD2. The CDR3 loop spans 13 amino acids. V shed 4 bases and J 11 bases; nucleotides not matched to a gene: 6. CDR1 is SGHNT, CDR2 YENEEA, per germline. CDR3 in amino acids: CASSSSSGSMQYF. CDR3 nucleotide sequence: TGTGCCAGCAGCTCCTCTAGCGGGAGCATGCAGTATTTT.